This T cell receptor beta chain originates from a study of blood T cell repertoires in COVID-19. At the level of the study: Nucleic acid was either cDNA or gDNA, and it came from T cells, B-cell-depleted T cells, or PBMCs.

Unmatched junction bases numbered 1, after V lost 0 bases and J lost 5 bases. The germline V gene has CDR1 SGHKS and CDR2 YYEKEE (reference sequence). The CDR3 contains 14 residues. TCRdb's table, derived via immunoSEQ multiplex PCR, lists solely in-frame clones and lacks some. This sample has about 170,000 clones; around nine tenths occur once, and the top ten carry under 3.5%. The chain couples TRBV5-5 to TRBJ2-3, with TRBD2 identical over 9 bases. What was sequenced was peripheral blood. The TCR sequence derives from a man between 65 and 85 years old with acute or convalescent COVID-19. CDR3 DNA: TGTGCCAGCAGCTTGGCTAGCGGGGTAGATACGCAGTATTTT. Its protein product is CASSLASGVDTQYF. Full variable domain (remainder filled in from reference TRBV5-5 and TRBJ2-3): DAGVTQSPTHLIKTRGQQVTLRCSPISGHKSVSWYQQVLGQGPQFIFQYYEKEERGRGNFPDRFSARQFPNYSSELNVNALLLGDSALYLCASSLASGVDTQYFGPGTRLTVL.